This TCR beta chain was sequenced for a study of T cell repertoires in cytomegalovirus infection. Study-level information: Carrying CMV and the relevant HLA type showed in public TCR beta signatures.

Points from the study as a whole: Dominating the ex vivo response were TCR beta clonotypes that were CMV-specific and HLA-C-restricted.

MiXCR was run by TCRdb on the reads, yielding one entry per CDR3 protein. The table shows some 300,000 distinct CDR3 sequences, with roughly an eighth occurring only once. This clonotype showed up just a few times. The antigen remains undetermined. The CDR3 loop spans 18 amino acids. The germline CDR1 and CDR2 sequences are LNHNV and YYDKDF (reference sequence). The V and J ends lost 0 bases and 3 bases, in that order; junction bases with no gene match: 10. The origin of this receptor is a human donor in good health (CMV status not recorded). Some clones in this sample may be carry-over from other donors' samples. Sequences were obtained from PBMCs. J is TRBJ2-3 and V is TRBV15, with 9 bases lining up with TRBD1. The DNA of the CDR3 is TGTGCCACCAGCAGAGATCCCCCGACAGGGGGAATAACAGATACGCAGTATTTT. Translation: CATSRDPPTGGITDTQYF.